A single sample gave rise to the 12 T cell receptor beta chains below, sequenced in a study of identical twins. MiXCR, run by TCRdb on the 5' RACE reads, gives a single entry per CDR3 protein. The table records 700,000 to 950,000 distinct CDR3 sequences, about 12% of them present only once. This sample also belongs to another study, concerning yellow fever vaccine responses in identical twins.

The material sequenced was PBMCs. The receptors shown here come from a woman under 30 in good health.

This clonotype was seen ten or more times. CDR3 region: CASSYPQPQHF. The CDR3 DNA follows: TGTGCCAGCAGTTATCCCCAGCCCCAGCATTTT. The chain recombines TRBV27 with TRBJ1-5, with unresolved D. This CDR3 comprises 11 residues. Trimming removed 4 bases from V and 7 bases from J, with 5 bases in between. Germline V gene data show CDR1 as MNHEY and CDR2 as SMNVEV (reference sequence).

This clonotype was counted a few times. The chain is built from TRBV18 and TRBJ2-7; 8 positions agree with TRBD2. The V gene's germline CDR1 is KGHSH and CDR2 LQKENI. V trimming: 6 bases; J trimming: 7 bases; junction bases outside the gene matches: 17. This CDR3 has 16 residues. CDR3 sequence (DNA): TGTGCCAGCTCGCCGCTTACCGGGACTAGTTCAGAAGAGCAGTACTTC. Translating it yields CASSPLTGTSSEEQYF. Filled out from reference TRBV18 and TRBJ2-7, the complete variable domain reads NAGVMQNPRHLVRRRGQEARLRCSPMKGHSHVYWYRQLPEEGLKFMVYLQKENIIDESGMPKERFSAEFPKEGPSILRIQQVVRGDSAAYFCASSPLTGTSSEEQYFGPGTRLTVT.

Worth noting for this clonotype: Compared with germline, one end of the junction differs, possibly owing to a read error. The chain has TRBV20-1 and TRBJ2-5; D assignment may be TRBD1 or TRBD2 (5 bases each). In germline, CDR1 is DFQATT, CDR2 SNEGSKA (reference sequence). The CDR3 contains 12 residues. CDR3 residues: CSAPPGLEAQYF. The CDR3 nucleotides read TGCAGTGCCCCGCCGGGGCTAGAGGCCCAGTACTTC.

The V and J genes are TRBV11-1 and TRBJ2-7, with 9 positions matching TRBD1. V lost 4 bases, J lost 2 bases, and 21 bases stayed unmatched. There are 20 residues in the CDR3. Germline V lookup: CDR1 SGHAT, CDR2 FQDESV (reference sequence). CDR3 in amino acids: CASSSGGTGSISFDPYEQYF. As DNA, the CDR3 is TGTGCCAGCAGCTCCGGGGGGACAGGGTCTATAAGTTTTGATCCCTACGAGCAGTACTTC.

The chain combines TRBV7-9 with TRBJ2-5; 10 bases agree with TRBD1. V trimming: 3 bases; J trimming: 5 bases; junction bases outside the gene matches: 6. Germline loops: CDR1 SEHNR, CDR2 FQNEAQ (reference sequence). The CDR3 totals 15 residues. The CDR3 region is CASSLPTGGTETQYF. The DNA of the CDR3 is TGTGCCAGCAGCTTGCCGACAGGGGGCACGGAGACCCAGTACTTC.

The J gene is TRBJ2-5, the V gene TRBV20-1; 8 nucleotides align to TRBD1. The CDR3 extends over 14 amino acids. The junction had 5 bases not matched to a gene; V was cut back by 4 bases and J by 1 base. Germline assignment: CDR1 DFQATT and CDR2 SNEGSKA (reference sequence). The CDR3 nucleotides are TGCAGTGCTATTGGACAGGGTGCCCAAGAGACCCAGTACTTC. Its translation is CSAIGQGAQETQYF.

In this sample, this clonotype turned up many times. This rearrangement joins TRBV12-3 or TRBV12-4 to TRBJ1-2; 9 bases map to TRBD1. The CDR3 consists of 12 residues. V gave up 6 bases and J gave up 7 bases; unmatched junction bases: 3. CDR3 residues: CASRGTGFGYTF. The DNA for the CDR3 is TGTGCCAGCAGAGGGACAGGGTTTGGCTACACCTTC.

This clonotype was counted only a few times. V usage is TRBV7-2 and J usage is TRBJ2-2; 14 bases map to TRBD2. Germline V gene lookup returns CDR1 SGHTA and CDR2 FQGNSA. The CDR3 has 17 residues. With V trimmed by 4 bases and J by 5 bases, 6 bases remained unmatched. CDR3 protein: CASSSRLAGGKTGELFF. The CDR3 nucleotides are TGTGCCAGCAGCTCCCGACTAGCGGGAGGGAAGACCGGGGAGCTGTTTTTT.

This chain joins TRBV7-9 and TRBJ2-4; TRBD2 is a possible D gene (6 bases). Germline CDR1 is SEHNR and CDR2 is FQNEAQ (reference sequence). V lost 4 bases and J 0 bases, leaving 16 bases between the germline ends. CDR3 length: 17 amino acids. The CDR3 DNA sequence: TGTGCCAGCAGCTCCCCGGCATGGGGACTAGCCAAAAACATTCAGTACTTC. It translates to CASSSPAWGLAKNIQYF.

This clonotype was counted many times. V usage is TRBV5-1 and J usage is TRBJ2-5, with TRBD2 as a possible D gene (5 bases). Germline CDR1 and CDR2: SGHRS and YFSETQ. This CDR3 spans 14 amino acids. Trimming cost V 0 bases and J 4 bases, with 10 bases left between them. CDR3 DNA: TGCGCCAGCAGCTTGGAAGCTAGCAGAGAGACCCAGTACTTC. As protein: CASSLEASRETQYF.

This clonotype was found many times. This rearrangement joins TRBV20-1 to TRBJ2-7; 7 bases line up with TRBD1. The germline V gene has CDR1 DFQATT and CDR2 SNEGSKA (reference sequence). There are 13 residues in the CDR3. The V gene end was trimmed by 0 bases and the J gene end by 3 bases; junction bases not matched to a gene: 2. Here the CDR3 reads CSARDPGGYEQYV. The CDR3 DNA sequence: TGCAGTGCTAGAGATCCAGGGGGCTACGAGCAGTACGTC.

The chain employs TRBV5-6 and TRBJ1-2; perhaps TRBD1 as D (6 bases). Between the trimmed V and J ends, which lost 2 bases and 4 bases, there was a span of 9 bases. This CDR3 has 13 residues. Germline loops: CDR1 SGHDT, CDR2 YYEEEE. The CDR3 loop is CASSFTGLYGYTF. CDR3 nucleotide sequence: TGTGCCAGCAGCTTCACAGGGCTCTATGGCTACACCTTC.